These 30 T cell receptor beta chains were sequenced from one sample in a study of early T cells in non-severe SARS-CoV-2 infection (dated by TCRdb to about 2021). Library construction relied on 5' RACE. Data came from a NextSeq 500. In TCRdb, the public reads were trimmed at Q25 with fastp and aligned with MiXCR, with productive beta chains retained. CDR3 protein duplicates are merged, each entry listing the most common genes and DNA. Here the sample has some 73,000 distinct CDR3 sequences; more than 10% occur a single time. Jointly, the top ten make up more than 3% of the sample. The sequenced sample was whole blood. The receptors derive from an adult who was a healthcare worker with PCR-confirmed SARS-CoV-2 infection or an uninfected control (not recorded which).

This clonotype was detected only a few times. This chain uses TRBV3-1 with TRBJ2-7; the match to TRBD1 covers 12 bases. The CDR3 sequence is 15 residues long. CDR1 is LGHDT and CDR2 is YNNKEL in the germline V gene (reference sequence). V was pared by 3 bases and J by 6 bases, with 6 bases of the junction left unmatched. Written as DNA, the CDR3 is TGTGCCAGCAGCCAGTTGGGGACAGGGGGCCCCGAGCAGTACTTC. This codes for CASSQLGTGGPEQYF.

This clonotype was picked up a small number of times. J is TRBJ1-5 and V is TRBV5-1; 11 nucleotides match TRBD1. Germline V gene sequence: CDR1 SGHRS, CDR2 YFSETQ. This CDR3 comprises 17 residues. V lost 4 bases, J lost 7 bases, and 13 bases stayed unmatched. This chain's CDR3 is CASSRLIWTGGLQPQHF. The CDR3 nucleotides read TGCGCCAGCAGCCGGTTGATATGGACAGGGGGCCTCCAGCCCCAGCATTTT.

This clonotype was seen ten or more times. The CDR3 nucleotides read TGCAGTGCCCGACAGGGGGCCTACGAGCAGTACTTC. Translated, it gives CSARQGAYEQYF. The V call is TRBV20-1, the J call TRBJ2-7; 9 bases agree with TRBD1. With 6 bases clipped from V and 2 bases from J, the junction kept 2 bases outside the gene matches. This CDR3 is 12 amino acids long. Germline V CDR1 and CDR2: DFQATT, SNEGSKA (reference sequence).

This clonotype has ten or more counts. The chain recombines TRBV7-9 with TRBJ2-1; D is ambiguous. Looked up from germline, CDR1 is SEHNR and CDR2 is FQNEAQ (reference sequence). Between the trimmed V and J ends, which lost 5 bases and 7 bases, there was a span of 6 bases. The CDR3 runs 11 residues. The CDR3 bases are TGTGCCAGCAGCCTGACAAATGAGCAGTTCTTC. Translating gives CASSLTNEQFF.

This chain connects TRBV7-9 to TRBJ2-3, with 8 bases fitting TRBD1. The CDR3 covers 16 residues. The ends lost 5 bases at V and 3 bases at J; junction bases unmatched: 10. Germline loops: CDR1 SEHNR, CDR2 FQNEAQ (reference sequence). In DNA form, the CDR3 reads TGTGCCAGCAGCCCTCCTAGGAACAGGGGGACAGATACGCAGTATTTT. Protein sequence: CASSPPRNRGTDTQYF. The full variable domain, completed using reference TRBV7-9 and TRBJ2-3, is DTGVSQNPRHKITKRGQNVTFRCDPISEHNRLYWYRQTLGQGPEFLTYFQNEAQLEKSRLLSDRFSAERPKGSFSTLEIQRTEQGDSAMYLCASSPPRNRGTDTQYFGPGTRLTVL.

This clonotype has more than one count but fewer than ten. V and J are TRBV7-9 and TRBJ1-4; TRBD1 agrees at 8 bases. The CDR3 is 14 residues long. V gave up 5 bases and J gave up 8 bases; unmatched junction bases: 7. Germline CDR1 is SEHNR and CDR2 is FQNEAQ (reference sequence). DNA for the CDR3: TGTGCCAGCAGCCAAGGACAGGGAGGAGAAAAACTGTTTTTT. Translation: CASSQGQGGEKLFF.

This clonotype was seen a few times. The chain recombines TRBV20-1 with TRBJ2-1, with TRBD2 as a possible D gene (6 bases). The CDR3 contains 13 residues. The ends were cut back, 6 bases at V and 9 bases at J, with 18 bases in the middle. Germline V gene data show CDR1 as DFQATT and CDR2 as SNEGSKA (reference sequence). CDR3 amino acids: CSAPTRLESEQFF. The CDR3 nucleotides read TGCAGTGCCCCCACACGACTAGAGAGTGAGCAGTTCTTC.

J is TRBJ1-5 and V is TRBV27; maybe TRBD1 (5 bases). Germline V gene sequence: CDR1 MNHEY, CDR2 SMNVEV (reference sequence). This CDR3 spans 16 amino acids. V lost 4 bases, J lost 3 bases, and 16 bases lay in between. Written as DNA, the CDR3 is TGTGCCAGCAGTTCTCACCCCCGGGGGAACAATCAGCCCCAGCATTTT. It yields the protein CASSSHPRGNNQPQHF.

Concerning this clonotype itself: The junction does not match germline at one end; this may be a read error. The chain has TRBV28 and TRBJ2-1, with TRBD2 matching over 11 bases. The CDR3 contains 15 residues. From germline, CDR1 is MDHEN and CDR2 SYDVKM. The CDR3 loop is CTSQGTSGPNNEQFF. The CDR3 coding sequence is TGTACCAGCCAAGGGACTAGCGGACCCAACAATGAGCAGTTCTTC.

V usage is TRBV6-2 or TRBV6-3 and J usage is TRBJ2-2; D possibly corresponds to TRBD1 (5 bases). Per the germline V gene, CDR1 is MNHEY and CDR2 is SVGEGT. This CDR3 has 15 residues. V gave up 8 bases and J gave up 1 base, with 14 bases separating them. CDR3 DNA: TGTGCCAGCCACCGCGGACAACTGAACACCGGGGAGCTGTTTTTT. This encodes CASHRGQLNTGELFF.

This clonotype appeared a few times. This sequence joins TRBV5-1 and TRBJ2-1; 13 nucleotides agree with TRBD2. The V segment lost 4 bases and the J segment 8 bases; nucleotides outside the gene matches: 12. The CDR3 has 17 residues. Germline CDR1 and CDR2: SGHRS and YFSETQ. The CDR3 spells CASSAELAGGYVDEQFF. CDR3 nucleotides: TGCGCCAGCAGCGCGGAACTAGCGGGAGGGTATGTCGATGAGCAGTTCTTC.

The gene calls are TRBV18 and TRBJ1-1; 10 nucleotides align to TRBD1. J was trimmed by 1 base and V by 6 bases; bases with no gene match: 14. CDR3 size: 18 residues. Per germline, CDR1 KGHSH and CDR2 LQKENI. CDR3 region: CASSPPGQGWDANTEAFF. The CDR3 bases are TGTGCCAGCTCCCCTCCGGGACAGGGGTGGGACGCGAACACTGAAGCTTTCTTT.

This clonotype was detected only a few times. The J gene is TRBJ2-4, the V gene TRBV2; perhaps D is TRBD1 or TRBD2 (5 bases each). The CDR3 runs to 16 residues. Trimming cost V 1 base and J 4 bases, with 14 bases left between them. Germline V CDR1 and CDR2: SNHLY, FYNNEI. The CDR3 here is CASSEGARDGKNIQYF. DNA of the CDR3: TGTGCCAGCAGTGAAGGAGCCCGGGACGGTAAAAACATTCAGTACTTC.

The CDR3 DNA follows: TGTGCCAGCAGCTACGATTTCGGGACCCAGTACTTC. It is translated as CASSYDFGTQYF. The chain uses TRBV7-9 and TRBJ2-5; no firm D call. V was cut by 4 bases and J by 7 bases, with 10 bases left in between. This CDR3 has 12 residues. Germline V gives CDR1 SEHNR, CDR2 FQNEAQ (reference sequence).

As DNA, the CDR3 is TGTGCCAGCAAGTTGGGGTCGGCCACTGAAGCTTTCTTT. It yields the protein CASKLGSATEAFF. This chain connects TRBV7-2 to TRBJ1-1; D gene uncertain. The germline V gene encodes CDR1 SGHTA and CDR2 FQGNSA. The V gene lost 7 bases and the J gene lost 4 bases, with 13 bases spanning the gap. CDR3 length: 13 amino acids.

The V gene is TRBV5-1, the J gene TRBJ2-7; no definite D call. Germline assignment: CDR1 SGHRS and CDR2 YFSETQ. The CDR3 sequence is 14 residues long. V lost 0 bases to trimming and J lost 2 bases, with 9 bases between them. The DNA of the CDR3 is TGCGCCAGCAGCTTGGCGGCAGGCCCCTACGAGCAGTACTTC. It translates to CASSLAAGPYEQYF.

This clonotype was seen repeatedly, ten times or more. The rearrangement uses TRBV6-6 and TRBJ2-7; D is perhaps TRBD1 (6 bases). There are 12 residues in the CDR3. In germline, CDR1 is MNHNY, CDR2 SVGAGI (reference sequence). V was pared by 5 bases and J by 5 bases, with 10 bases between. DNA for the CDR3: TGTGCCAGCAGTAAACAGGGCCACGAGCAGTACTTC. Translating gives CASSKQGHEQYF.

This clonotype was detected only a few times. The chain links TRBV7-3 to TRBJ1-1; TRBD1 is a possible D gene (6 bases). V lost 6 bases and J lost 4, with 15 bases in between. The germline V gene has CDR1 SGHTA and CDR2 FQGTGA. CDR3 length equals 14 residues. Here the CDR3 reads CASSAGTTGTEAFF. Here the CDR3 DNA reads TGTGCCAGCAGTGCCGGGACAACGGGCACTGAAGCTTTCTTT. The variable domain in full, completed from reference TRBV7-3 and TRBJ1-1, reads GAGVSQTPSNKVTEKGKYVELRCDPISGHTALYWYRQSLGQGPEFLIYFQGTGAADDSGLPNDRFFAVRPEGSVSTLKIQRTERGDSAVYLCASSAGTTGTEAFFGQGTRLTVV.

The chain uses TRBV7-3 and TRBJ2-1, with 9 positions matching TRBD1. CDR3 length equals 14 residues. The J segment lost 5 bases and the V segment lost 7 bases, leaving 6 bases of the junction unmatched. Germline lookup yields CDR1 SGHTA and CDR2 FQGTGA. This CDR3 is CASTPGTGNNEQFF. For the CDR3, the DNA is TGTGCCAGCACCCCGGGGACAGGGAACAATGAGCAGTTCTTC.

This clonotype has at least ten counts. The gene calls are TRBV20-1 and TRBJ2-4; 10 bases are shared with TRBD2. Germline CDR1 DFQATT, CDR2 SNEGSKA (reference sequence). Trimming at V came to 3 bases and at J to 8 bases, leaving 10 bases not matched to a gene. The CDR3 loop spans 15 amino acids. This chain's CDR3 is CSARSLAGAPDIQYF. In DNA form, the CDR3 reads TGCAGTGCTAGGTCTCTAGCGGGAGCTCCAGACATTCAGTACTTC.

This clonotype was seen ten or more times. The chain uses TRBV15 and TRBJ2-3; D uncertain. V was pared by 4 bases and J by 2 bases, with 10 bases between. CDR1 and CDR2 from the germline V gene are LNHNV and YYDKDF (reference sequence). The CDR3 is made up of 14 amino acids. The CDR3 coding sequence is TGTGCCACCAGCAAGCCCACCTACACAGATACGCAGTATTTT. Its protein product is CATSKPTYTDTQYF.

This clonotype was counted at least ten times. The CDR3 spells CSVPPGGGRFYEQFF. CDR3 DNA sequence: TGCAGCGTTCCCCCTGGGGGTGGGAGGTTCTATGAGCAGTTCTTC. This rearrangement joins TRBV29-1 to TRBJ2-1; possibly TRBD2 for D (6 bases). CDR1 is SQVTM and CDR2 is ANQGSEA in the germline V gene. The CDR3 is made up of 15 amino acids. The ends were cut back, 5 bases at V and 8 bases at J, with 22 bases in the middle.

This clonotype occurred many times. The CDR3 sequence: CASSLVHNEQFF. CDR3 bases: TGTGCCAGCAGCTTGGTCCATAATGAGCAGTTCTTC. The chain joins TRBV5-6 to TRBJ2-1; no clear D. CDR1 and CDR2 from the germline V gene are SGHDT and YYEEEE. CDR3 size: 12 residues. V was trimmed by 0 bases and J by 7 bases, leaving 5 bases between them.

The V gene is TRBV11-1, the J gene TRBJ1-1, with D unresolved. Trimming shortened V by 5 bases and J by 2 bases, and 12 bases separated the two germline ends. The CDR3 sequence is 14 residues long. Germline CDR1 is SGHAT and CDR2 is FQDESV (reference sequence). The CDR3 loop is CASSRWEENTEAFF. The CDR3 DNA follows: TGTGCCAGCAGCCGATGGGAGGAAAACACTGAAGCTTTCTTT.

The genes are TRBV11-1 and TRBJ2-1; D gene uncertain. Between the trimmed V and J ends, which lost 5 bases and 4 bases, there was a span of 12 bases. In germline, CDR1 is SGHAT, CDR2 FQDESV (reference sequence). The CDR3 covers 14 residues. The CDR3 loop reads CASSMDPRYNEQFF. The CDR3 DNA follows: TGTGCCAGCAGCATGGACCCGAGGTACAATGAGCAGTTCTTC.

The V gene is TRBV9, the J gene TRBJ1-3; TRBD1 might be the D (5 bases). V was pared by 3 bases and J by 0 bases, with 10 bases between. The length of the CDR3 is 15 residues. CDR1 and CDR2 (germline): SGDLS, YYNGEE. The CDR3 DNA sequence: TGTGCCAGCAGCGCGGGAGGGGCCTCTGGAAACACCATATATTTT. The encoded protein is CASSAGGASGNTIYF.

The V call is TRBV9, the J call TRBJ1-1; 8 bases align to TRBD1. The V segment lost 3 bases and the J segment 1 base; nucleotides outside the gene matches: 5. Germline values: CDR1 SGDLS, CDR2 YYNGEE. This CDR3 spans 15 amino acids. CDR3 protein: CASSGRTGPNTEAFF. DNA of the CDR3: TGTGCCAGCAGCGGACGGACAGGGCCGAACACTGAAGCTTTCTTT. Using reference TRBV9 and TRBJ1-1 for the parts outside the CDR3, the full variable domain is DSGVTQTPKHLITATGQRVTLRCSPRSGDLSVYWYQQSLDQGLQFLIQYYNGEERAKGNILERFSAQQFPDLHSELNLSSLELGDSALYFCASSGRTGPNTEAFFGQGTRLTVV.

In its sample, this clonotype was seen a few times. The chain joins TRBV7-9 to TRBJ2-1; D may match TRBD1 or TRBD2 (5 bases each). Germline V gene sequence: CDR1 SEHNR, CDR2 FQNEAQ (reference sequence). This CDR3 region has 14 residues. Trimming stripped 7 bases from V and 7 bases from J, with 17 bases between. The CDR3 loop reads CASTWGSSTNEQFF. The CDR3 DNA sequence: TGTGCCAGCACCTGGGGGTCTAGCACAAATGAGCAGTTCTTC.

This clonotype was observed a few times. The rearrangement joins TRBV6-5 to TRBJ2-2; the D gene is possibly TRBD2 (6 bases). CDR3 size: 15 residues. Between the trimmed V and J ends, which lost 7 bases and 7 bases, there was a span of 19 bases. Germline values: CDR1 MNHEY, CDR2 SVGAGI. The CDR3 nucleotides read TGTGCCAGCACTATGACTAGGGGAAGGGGCGGGGAGCTGTTTTTT. It specifies CASTMTRGRGGELFF.

Concerning this clonotype: Its ends do not fully match the called genes, so a read error is possible. The genes are TRBV5-1 and TRBJ2-7; 7 bases agree with TRBD1. The CDR3 contains 16 residues. From germline, CDR1 is SGHRS and CDR2 YFSETQ. DNA of the CDR3: TGCGCCAGCAGACTTTCCGGGACAGTTATCTCCTACGAGCGGTACTTC. Translating gives CASRLSGTVISYERYF.